The source of this TCR beta chain is a study of tissue T cells after allogeneic stem cell transplantation (dated by TCRdb to 2021 to 2024). In terms of the full investigation: For tissues with multiple samples, a pathologist reviewed H&E sections and gave sequencing priority to samples with histologically apparent lymphocytes. The study profiled TCR beta repertoires across many tissues from research autopsies of patients with and without GVHD, plus mouse models of GVHD. The human part of the study was a prospective observational study with no blinding and no randomization. The investigation overall reported the following: The study did not establish which tissue TCRs were alloreactive or antigen-specific, and some clones may have been host cells that persisted. No blood samples were available for the non-GVHD comparator patients. The patient cohort was small and clinically heterogeneous, and sampling depth was acknowledged as a limitation. Within patients, how anatomically similar tissues were was a major factor shaping TCR repertoire composition, regardless of disease or transplant status. In both patients and mice, only a limited portion of the TCR repertoire detected in tissues was captured by blood and spleen T cells. Not many T cell clones showed up in more than one patient, yet clustering based on motifs uncovered repertoire signatures that were shared across patients in a tissue-specific way.

Libraries came from the immunoSEQ multiplex PCR assay. TCRbeta CDR3 sequencing was performed at survey depth by Adaptive Biotechnologies, and CDR3 sequences, V/J genes, productive frequency and template counts were reported. TCR beta CDR3 regions were amplified from genomic DNA instead of RNA. On the study's bioinformatics: Pairwise repertoire overlap between tissues was quantified with Jensen-Shannon divergence, where 1 means complete divergence and 0 identical. Tissues were clustered by single-linkage agglomerative hierarchical clustering of pairwise JSD values, and the clustering results were displayed as dendrograms. All patient samples were analyzed with GLIPH2 using simulation_depth 1000, kmer_min_depth 3 and cdr3_length_cutoff 8, and only groups containing more than two unique CDR3s were kept. A standardized tissue-overlap score was generated by extrapolating Jaccard GLIPH-group overlap across patients to a standard repertoire size of 1000 clones. Linear mixed-effect models, with tissue included as a fixed effect and individual included as a random effect, were used to assess associations of diversity with clinical or experimental variables. TCRdb's version of the immuneACCESS table is confined to in-frame rearrangements and falls short of the full clone set. An unresolved V gene accounts for under half of the shortfall where checked; the remainder is of unknown origin. V and J calls and clone size come straight from that table; D and trimming were deduced from the DNA. The sample records roughly 7,000 clones, roughly 56% of which are singletons. Under 25% of the sample lies in the top ten.

From cysteine to phenylalanine, the CDR3 is 12 amino acids long. The DNA shown is the 36-base CDR3, in frame from base 1. Between the V and J ends, shortened by 5 bases and 6 bases respectively, the junction contains 12 bases. Sequences SQVTM (CDR1) and ANQGSEA (CDR2) are obtained from the germline V gene. This clone was counted between two and nine times. Its antigen is not yet known. No qualities accompany the bases; no much larger clone lies one base away. The time point label, read with the paper, signifies: human tissue collected at research (rapid) autopsy. Three non-HCT comparator patients who had other cancers, at least five GI tract samples, and no known GI disease at death were chosen retrospectively. Autopsy tissues, which were obtained after a median post-mortem interval of about ten hours, included GI sites from esophagus to rectum, liver, skin and lymphoid organs including spleen. Each autopsy specimen was bisected, with one portion flash-frozen in liquid nitrogen and the remainder formalin-fixed, and the outer muscle layers of GI specimens were removed. Genomic DNA was extracted from frozen tissues using the Mag-Bind Blood & Tissue DNA HDQ 96 Kit on a Chemagic 360 or the DNeasy Blood & Tissue Kit. Because of concern about red blood cell contamination, extracted DNA was further purified using the Genomic DNA Clean & Concentrator-25 kit.

The rearrangement combines TRBV29-1 with TRBJ2-3; the D gene is perhaps TRBD1 or TRBD2, as each covers 6 bases. This TCR came from a female donor older than 55 with lung cancer. The input for sequencing was duodenum tissue, taken at autopsy. The nucleotide sequence reads TGCAGCGTTCGGGGGCTGAGGGATACGCAGTATTTT. This yields the protein CSVRGLRDTQYF.